Following are 18 T cell receptor beta chains from one sample sequenced in a study of blood T cells in healthy people across ages. Primers used in a second PCR of about 6 to 11 cycles were a sample-barcoded 5' primer and a J-beta primer mix. One entry per CDR3 protein results from TCRdb running MiXCR on the 5' RACE reads. The profile shows roughly 500,000 distinct CDR3 sequences, around 24% of them singletons. These records were also assigned to another study, of T cells of mothers and their children.

Sequenced sample: blood. The receptors come from a boy aged 5-17 years in good health.

This rearrangement joins TRBV6-6 to TRBJ1-5; D may be TRBD1 (5 bases). Germline values: CDR1 MNHNY, CDR2 SVGAGI (reference sequence). The CDR3 runs to 14 residues. Trimming stripped 6 bases from V and 5 bases from J, with 14 bases between. The CDR3, as DNA: TGTGCCAGCAGCTACAGGTGGGGTGATCAGCCCCAGCATTTT. Amino acids: CASSYRWGDQPQHF.

This clonotype was observed many times. The genes are TRBV28 and TRBJ2-7; 12 positions agree with TRBD2. This CDR3 spans 15 amino acids. The J segment lost 2 bases and the V segment lost 6 bases, leaving 5 bases of the junction unmatched. CDR1 MDHEN and CDR2 SYDVKM come from the germline V gene. CDR3 DNA: TGTGCCAGCAGCCCGGGACTAGCGGGCACCTACGAGCAGTACTTC. Translated, it gives CASSPGLAGTYEQYF.

V usage is TRBV20-1 and J usage is TRBJ2-1; D not certain. CDR3 length: 14 residues. Per the germline V gene, CDR1 is DFQATT and CDR2 is SNEGSKA (reference sequence). The V end was cut by 0 bases, the J end by 8 bases, with 14 bases between. CDR3 region: CSAREVAKADEQFF. CDR3 sequence (DNA): TGCAGTGCTAGAGAGGTGGCTAAGGCTGATGAGCAGTTCTTC.

This clonotype was counted between two and nine times. This chain links TRBV25-1 with TRBJ2-5, with 9 positions matching TRBD1. After removal of 3 bases from V and 4 bases from J, the junction contained 3 bases not matched to a gene. Germline lookup yields CDR1 MGHDK and CDR2 SYGVNS. The CDR3 spans 14 residues. CDR3 bases: TGTGCCAGCAGTGACTCGACAGGGGGAGAGACCCAGTACTTC. Translation: CASSDSTGGETQYF.

This clonotype was picked up many times. The rearrangement uses TRBV4-2 and TRBJ2-2, with D maybe TRBD2 (6 bases). Trimming cost V 1 base and J 5 bases, with 11 bases left between them. The CDR3 runs 15 residues. Germline assignment: CDR1 LGHNA and CDR2 YNFKEQ. Here the CDR3 DNA reads TGTGCCAGCAGCCAAGTGGAGGGAGAGACCGGGGAGCTGTTTTTT. It codes for CASSQVEGETGELFF.

This clonotype was seen a few times. This chain joins TRBV27 and TRBJ1-1; D not resolved. V dropped 4 bases and J dropped 1 base, with 7 bases sitting between them. The germline gives CDR1 MNHEY, CDR2 SMNVEV (reference sequence). This CDR3 is 13 amino acids long. CDR3 sequence reads: CASSSPGNTEAFF. The CDR3 DNA reads TGTGCCAGCAGTTCTCCGGGGAACACTGAAGCTTTCTTT.

This clonotype was detected only a few times. The rearrangement uses TRBV2 and TRBJ2-5, with D maybe TRBD1 (6 bases). The V gene lost 6 bases and the J gene lost 0 bases, with 8 bases spanning the gap. The CDR3 contains 13 residues. CDR1 and CDR2 from the germline V gene are SNHLY and FYNNEI. This chain's CDR3 is CASRGHNQETQYF. Written as DNA, the CDR3 is TGTGCCAGCAGGGGACACAACCAAGAGACCCAGTACTTC.

This clonotype was found a few times. The chain uses TRBV6-6 and TRBJ2-3, with TRBD2 identical over 10 bases. The V segment lost 1 base and the J segment 3 bases; nucleotides outside the gene matches: 4. The CDR3 is made up of 16 amino acids. The V gene's germline CDR1 is MNHNY and CDR2 SVGAGI (reference sequence). The CDR3 nucleotides are TGTGCCAGCAGTTACTACACTAGCGGGACGACAGATACGCAGTATTTT. This encodes CASSYYTSGTTDTQYF.

This clonotype came up a few times. The rearrangement uses TRBV28 and TRBJ2-5, with TRBD2 matching 7 bases. The assigned J gene may be wrong: the sequence end matches TRBJ2-7 better. The germline gives CDR1 MDHEN, CDR2 SYDVKM. The length of the CDR3 is 16 residues. This CDR3 reads CASSSTSGTKVYEQYF. The CDR3 bases are TGTGCCAGCAGTTCCACCTCCGGGACTAAAGTTTACGAGCAGTACTTC.

The V gene is TRBV6-6, the J gene TRBJ1-5; unclear D gene. The CDR3 has 12 residues. Per germline, CDR1 MNHNY and CDR2 SVGAGI (reference sequence). Trimming took off 7 bases at V and 7 bases at J, with 11 bases between the two ends. CDR3 residues: CASTRAGQPQHF. The CDR3 region has the DNA TGTGCCAGCACCCGGGCAGGACAGCCCCAGCATTTT.

This chain's CDR3 is CASSATSPNTDTQYF. CDR3 nucleotides: TGTGCCAGCAGCGCTACTAGCCCGAACACAGATACGCAGTATTTT. The V and J genes are TRBV12-3 or TRBV12-4 and TRBJ2-3; perhaps TRBD2 as D (6 bases). The V gene lost 6 bases and the J gene lost 2 bases, with 15 bases spanning the gap. The length of the CDR3 is 15 residues.

In its sample, this clonotype was seen many times. The V call is TRBV6-5, the J call TRBJ2-5; TRBD1 matches 9 bases. V was pared by 7 bases and J by 4 bases, with 7 bases of the junction left unmatched. Germline V gene sequence: CDR1 MNHEY, CDR2 SVGAGI. The CDR3 totals 14 residues. CDR3 coding DNA: TGTGCCAGCAACCACAGGGGGCAAGGAGAGACCCAGTACTTC. Its translation: CASNHRGQGETQYF.

The chain employs TRBV28 and TRBJ2-5, with D perhaps given as TRBD1 or TRBD2 (5 bases each). CDR3 length: 14 residues. The germline V gene encodes CDR1 MDHEN and CDR2 SYDVKM. V was shortened by 5 bases and J by 0 bases, with 10 bases between the two germline ends. This CDR3 is CASSPWGNQETQYF. Here the CDR3 DNA reads TGTGCCAGCAGTCCATGGGGGAACCAAGAGACCCAGTACTTC.

This rearrangement joins TRBV7-3 to TRBJ1-1, with 8 bases identical to TRBD1. V was pared by 1 base and J by 5 bases, with 12 bases of the junction left unmatched. Germline CDR1 reads SGHTA; CDR2 reads FQGTGA. This CDR3 has 17 residues. This CDR3 is CASSLRASGGEGTEAFF. Written as DNA, the CDR3 is TGTGCCAGCAGCTTAAGAGCCTCAGGGGGCGAAGGTACTGAAGCTTTCTTT.

This clonotype appeared a few times. The chain combines TRBV18 with TRBJ1-5; 7 bases fit TRBD1. This CDR3 spans 13 amino acids. V lost 6 bases, J lost 6 bases, and 5 bases stayed unmatched. Germline V CDR1 and CDR2: KGHSH, LQKENI. CDR3 region: CASSLRDSQPQHF. In DNA form, the CDR3 reads TGTGCCAGCTCCCTCAGGGACAGTCAGCCCCAGCATTTT.

This clonotype was found a few times. The CDR3 DNA is TGTGCCAGCAGCTTAGTGGGATCCAACTATGGCTACACCTTC. This codes for CASSLVGSNYGYTF. The chain links TRBV11-2 to TRBJ1-2; the D is unclear. V shed 1 base and J shed 2 bases, with 8 bases lying between them. CDR3 length: 14 residues. Germline values: CDR1 SGHAT, CDR2 FQNNGV.

The chain uses TRBV4-3 and TRBJ1-2; unclear D gene. The V end was cut by 0 bases, the J end by 1 base, with 12 bases between. In germline, CDR1 is LGHNA, CDR2 YSLEER. The CDR3 length is 16 residues. The CDR3 reads CASSQDSAAVNYGYTF. For the CDR3, the DNA is TGCGCCAGCAGCCAAGATAGTGCGGCGGTTAACTATGGCTACACCTTC.

The rearrangement uses TRBV6-2 or TRBV6-3 and TRBJ2-4; 11 bases are a match to TRBD2. The germline V gene has CDR1 MNHEY and CDR2 SVGEGT. There are 13 residues in the CDR3. Trimming at V came to 7 bases and at J to 6 bases, leaving 2 bases not matched to a gene. The CDR3 DNA sequence: TGTGCCAGCAAACTAGCGGGAGTAAACATTCAGTACTTC. Protein sequence: CASKLAGVNIQYF.